This T cell receptor beta chain was observed in a study of T cell responses to AZD1222 COVID-19 vaccine. Study at large: Second doses were pooled across both intervals (about 4 or about 12 weeks).

Some clones are missing from TCRdb's copy, which holds only in-frame ones; the method was immunoSEQ multiplex PCR. Of some 120,000 clones in the sample, 65% to 85% were seen once. With regard to this clone: Its antigen is as yet unknown.

V dropped 1 base and J dropped 4; count of bases not matched to a gene: 1. The CDR3 has 15 amino acids. Germline CDR1 reads SGHTA; CDR2 reads FQGNSA. General study findings and limits: When two AZD1222 doses had been given, Spike-specific TCR breadth and depth rose. Unmutated variant regions are reportedly the target of nearly half of TCRs that are spike-specific.

This clonotype was sampled from an adult in good health. The chain is built from TRBV7-2 and TRBJ2-1; the match to TRBD2 covers 10 bases. This specimen was peripheral blood, taken on day 0 of AZD1222 vaccination. CDR3 coding DNA: TGTGCCAGCAGCTTAGGGACTAGCGGTTACAATGAGCAGTTCTTC. Its protein is CASSLGTSGYNEQFF.